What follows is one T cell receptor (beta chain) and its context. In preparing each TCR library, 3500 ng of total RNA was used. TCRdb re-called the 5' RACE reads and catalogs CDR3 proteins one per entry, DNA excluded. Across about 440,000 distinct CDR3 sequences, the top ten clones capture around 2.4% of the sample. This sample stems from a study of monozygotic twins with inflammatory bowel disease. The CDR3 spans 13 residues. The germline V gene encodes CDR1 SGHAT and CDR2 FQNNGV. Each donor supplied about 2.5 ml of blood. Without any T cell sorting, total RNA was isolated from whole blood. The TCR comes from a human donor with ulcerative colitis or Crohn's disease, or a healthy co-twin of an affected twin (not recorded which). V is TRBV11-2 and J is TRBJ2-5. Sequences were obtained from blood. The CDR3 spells CASSLKAWETQYF.